What follows are 24 T cell receptor beta chains derived from one specimen sequenced in a study of T cell repertoires in cytomegalovirus infection (dated by TCRdb to 2018 to 2020). For these receptors, no antigen is known. Sequencing relied on an Illumina HiSeq 1500. TCRdb itself trimmed the public reads at Q25 with fastp, ran MiXCR and retained productive beta chains. CDR3 protein sequences are deduplicated, and each keeps its most common genes and DNA. The sample contains about 57,000 distinct CDR3 sequences, 20% to 25% of them found a single time. The ten largest make up 60% to 75% of the sample. The meaning of the sample's treatment or condition label: in vitro stimulation with specific CMV peptide epitopes to enrich CMV-specific T cells. This sample comprised CD8+ T cells from cultured PBMCs, obtained from culture after CMV antigen stimulation. These receptors originate from a human donor in good health (CMV status not recorded). Some clones in this sample may be carry-over from other donors' samples.

The rearrangement uses TRBV12-3 or TRBV12-4 and TRBJ2-1; tentatively, D is TRBD1 (6 bases). Trimming shortened V by 3 bases and J by 5 bases, and 11 bases separated the two germline ends. CDR3 size: 14 residues. The CDR3 is CASSLRQGNNEQFF. The CDR3 nucleotides are TGTGCCAGCAGTTTGCGGCAGGGGAACAATGAGCAGTTCTTC.

This clonotype was counted only a few times. The V and J genes are TRBV7-2 and TRBJ1-1, with a tentative D call TRBD1 (5 bases). Per germline, CDR1 SGHTA and CDR2 FQGNSA. V was shortened by 5 bases and J by 7 bases, with 14 bases between the two germline ends. The CDR3 totals 13 residues. The DNA of the CDR3 is TGTGCCAGCAGCCATTCAGGGCCCCTTGAAGCTTTCTTT. This sequence encodes CASSHSGPLEAFF. Full variable domain (outside the CDR3, taken from reference TRBV7-2 and TRBJ1-1): GAGVSQSPSNKVTEKGKDVELRCDPISGHTALYWYRQSLGQGLEFLIYFQGNSAPDKSGLPSDRFSAERTGGSVSTLTIQRTQQEDSAVYLCASSHSGPLEAFFGQGTRLTVV.

The CDR3, as DNA: TGTGCCAGCTTCTCCACAGGGGGCCACGAGCAGTACTTC. Its protein product is CASFSTGGHEQYF. The genes are TRBV2 and TRBJ2-7; TRBD1 agrees at 9 bases. In germline, CDR1 is SNHLY, CDR2 FYNNEI. The CDR3 sequence is 13 residues long. The V and J ends lost 8 bases and 5 bases, in that order; junction bases with no gene match: 7.

In its sample, this clonotype was seen a few times. This sequence joins TRBV10-2 and TRBJ1-5; D is uncertain. Germline loops: CDR1 WSHSY, CDR2 SAAADI. The CDR3 spans 14 residues. The V end was cut by 9 bases, the J end by 7 bases, with 19 bases between. Here the CDR3 reads CASRKEGGGQPQHF. In nucleotides, the CDR3 is TGCGCCAGTAGAAAGGAGGGTGGAGGACAGCCCCAGCATTTT.

The genes are TRBV7-2 and TRBJ2-5, with D possibly being TRBD2 (6 bases). This CDR3 has 14 amino acids. Trimming removed 1 base at V and 5 bases at J, with 11 bases between. Germline lookup yields CDR1 SGHTA and CDR2 FQGNSA. The CDR3 loop reads CASSLGGNLETQYF. The CDR3 DNA reads TGTGCCAGCAGCTTAGGCGGGAATCTGGAGACCCAGTACTTC.

This chain uses TRBV24-1 with TRBJ2-1, with TRBD1 as a possible D gene (5 bases). Germline V lookup: CDR1 KGHDR, CDR2 SFDVKD. Trimming took 1 base from V and 12 from J, leaving 15 bases between them. The CDR3 sequence is 14 residues long. CDR3 residues: CATSDFRAPDRQFF. The CDR3 coding sequence is TGTGCCACCAGTGATTTCAGGGCCCCCGATCGGCAGTTCTTC.

This clonotype occurred a few times. This rearrangement joins TRBV7-3 to TRBJ2-1; tentatively, D is TRBD2 (6 bases). Germline loops: CDR1 SGHTA, CDR2 FQGTGA. Trimming stripped 5 bases from V and 1 base from J, with 15 bases between. CDR3 size: 16 residues. CDR3 in amino acids: CASSPAGHTSYNEQFF. The CDR3 region has the DNA TGTGCCAGCAGCCCCGCGGGGCATACTTCCTACAATGAGCAGTTCTTC.

This chain joins TRBV7-8 and TRBJ2-7, with a possible D match to TRBD1 (6 bases). V lost 3 bases and J lost 5, with 23 bases in between. From germline, CDR1 is SGHVS and CDR2 FQNEAQ. This CDR3 contains 17 residues. The CDR3 is CASSFQSGVFSFDEQYF. DNA for the CDR3: TGTGCCAGCAGCTTTCAATCAGGGGTGTTTAGTTTCGACGAGCAGTACTTC.

V gene TRBV5-4 combines with J gene TRBJ2-7; 11 bases agree with TRBD1. The CDR3 consists of 18 residues. CDR1 and CDR2 (germline): SGHNT, YYREEE (reference sequence). Losses at the gene ends were 5 bases for V and 7 bases for J; bases not matched to a gene: 20. CDR3 DNA: TGTGCCAGCAGTTACCCTACACAATTGGACAGGGGGCCTCATGAGCAGTACTTC. As protein: CASSYPTQLDRGPHEQYF.

This clonotype was counted between two and nine times. The genes are TRBV7-2 and TRBJ2-3, with D hard to call. Germline CDR1 is SGHTA and CDR2 is FQGNSA. The V and J ends lost 2 bases and 2 bases respectively, with 11 bases between them. CDR3 length: 15 amino acids. The CDR3 coding sequence is TGTGCCAGCAGCTTATTATCAACGACCACAGATACGCAGTATTTT. It is translated as CASSLLSTTTDTQYF. The full variable domain, rest sourced from reference TRBV7-2 and TRBJ2-3, is GAGVSQSPSNKVTEKGKDVELRCDPISGHTALYWYRQSLGQGLEFLIYFQGNSAPDKSGLPSDRFSAERTGGSVSTLTIQRTQQEDSAVYLCASSLLSTTTDTQYFGPGTRLTVL.

This clonotype was seen only a few times. The chain joins TRBV28 to TRBJ1-3; D is possibly TRBD1 (5 bases). Trimming pared 3 bases from V and 0 bases from J, leaving 12 bases between. This CDR3 region has 16 residues. From germline, CDR1 is MDHEN and CDR2 SYDVKM. This CDR3 is CASSLAGISSGNTIYF. The CDR3 DNA follows: TGTGCCAGCAGTTTGGCAGGGATAAGCTCTGGAAACACCATATATTTT. Looking up the rest from reference TRBV28 and TRBJ1-3 gives the full variable domain: DVKVTQSSRYLVKRTGEKVFLECVQDMDHENMFWYRQDPGLGLRLIYFSYDVKMKEKGDIPEGYSVSREKKERFSLILESASTNQTSMYLCASSLAGISSGNTIYFGEGSWLTVV.

This rearrangement joins TRBV7-2 to TRBJ1-2, with D possibly TRBD1 on 5 matching bases. This CDR3 comprises 15 residues. V gave up 1 base and J gave up 7 bases, with 16 bases separating them. Germline loops: CDR1 SGHTA, CDR2 FQGNSA. CDR3 sequence reads: CASSLEGTPVGGYTF. The CDR3 DNA reads TGTGCCAGCAGCTTAGAAGGGACCCCGGTGGGTGGCTACACCTTC. Full variable domain (missing parts from reference TRBV7-2 and TRBJ1-2): GAGVSQSPSNKVTEKGKDVELRCDPISGHTALYWYRQSLGQGLEFLIYFQGNSAPDKSGLPSDRFSAERTGGSVSTLTIQRTQQEDSAVYLCASSLEGTPVGGYTFGSGTRLTVV.

This chain uses TRBV12-3 or TRBV12-4 with TRBJ2-6; TRBD1 matches at 7 bases. V was clipped by 3 bases and J by 4 bases; unmatched bases: 9. There are 17 residues in the CDR3. CDR3 nucleotide sequence: TGTGCCAGCAGTTTTGACAGGGCCCTTAGGGGGGCCAACGTCCTGACTTTC. Residues: CASSFDRALRGANVLTF.

This sequence joins TRBV7-9 and TRBJ1-2, with a possible D match to TRBD1 (5 bases). The V end lost 3 bases, the J end lost 4 bases, and 12 bases lay between the germline ends. Germline V gives CDR1 SEHNR, CDR2 FQNEAQ (reference sequence). This CDR3 has 14 residues. CDR3 in amino acids: CASSFPGRSYGYTF. The CDR3 DNA is TGTGCCAGCAGCTTTCCGGGACGGAGCTATGGCTACACCTTC.

The table lists this clonotype with a few counts. V usage is TRBV7-2 and J usage is TRBJ1-1, with a possible D match to TRBD1 (6 bases). The germline V gene has CDR1 SGHTA and CDR2 FQGNSA. V dropped 5 bases and J dropped 11 bases, with 27 bases sitting between them. There are 16 residues in the CDR3. The CDR3 DNA reads TGTGCCAGCAGCGTACATTCTTCCGGGTCCCCGGGGGCGGCTTTCTTT. Translation gives CASSVHSSGSPGAAFF. Full variable domain (rest looked up from reference TRBV7-2 and TRBJ1-1): GAGVSQSPSNKVTEKGKDVELRCDPISGHTALYWYRQSLGQGLEFLIYFQGNSAPDKSGLPSDRFSAERTGGSVSTLTIQRTQQEDSAVYLCASSVHSSGSPGAAFFGQGTRLTVV.

The CDR3 DNA reads as TGCAGTGCTAGCGCCGAGGGTGGGGTTACGCAGTATTTT. Its translation: CSASAEGGVTQYF. The chain joins TRBV20-1 to TRBJ2-3; the D gene is possibly TRBD2 (5 bases). Trimming shortened V by 3 bases and J by 8 bases, and 15 bases separated the two germline ends. Germline V CDR1 and CDR2: DFQATT, SNEGSKA (reference sequence). The CDR3 runs 13 residues.

There are a few counts of this clonotype. The gene calls are TRBV6-2 or TRBV6-3 and TRBJ1-4; D ambiguous. Germline V gives CDR1 MNHEY, CDR2 SVGEGT. Trimming left V 5 bases short and J 3 bases short, with 7 bases between. This CDR3 comprises 13 residues. The CDR3 region is CASSKAPNEKLFF. CDR3 sequence (DNA): TGTGCCAGCAGTAAGGCTCCTAATGAAAAACTGTTTTTT.

Only a few counts were recorded for this clonotype. The V and J genes are TRBV27 and TRBJ2-7; TRBD1 matches 9 bases. Trimming cost V 5 bases and J 4 bases; bases outside gene matches: 3. The CDR3 contains 13 residues. Per the germline V gene, CDR1 is MNHEY and CDR2 is SMNVEV (reference sequence). The CDR3 sequence is CASSTGTGYEQYF. DNA for the CDR3: TGTGCCAGCAGTACCGGGACAGGGTACGAGCAGTACTTC.

This clonotype was picked up a small number of times. The rearrangement uses TRBV12-3 or TRBV12-4 and TRBJ1-1; maybe TRBD1 (6 bases). V was cut by 6 bases and J by 5 bases, with 16 bases left in between. The CDR3 runs 14 residues. Here the CDR3 DNA reads TGTGCCAGCAGAAAAAGCGGGACACCAACTGAAGCTTTCTTT. Translating it yields CASRKSGTPTEAFF.

The chain links TRBV7-8 to TRBJ1-1, with 7 bases aligning to TRBD1. The V segment lost 6 bases and the J segment 6 bases; nucleotides outside the gene matches: 7. The CDR3 length is 13 residues. CDR1 is SGHVS, CDR2 FQNEAQ, per germline. CDR3 protein: CASRPQGSPEAFF. DNA of the CDR3: TGTGCCAGCAGACCACAGGGGAGCCCTGAAGCTTTCTTT. Supplemented by reference TRBV7-8 and TRBJ1-1, the full variable domain reads GAGVSQSPRYKVAKRGQDVALRCDPISGHVSLFWYQQALGQGPEFLTYFQNEAQLDKSGLPSDRFFAERPEGSVSTLKIQRTQQEDSAVYLCASRPQGSPEAFFGQGTRLTVV.

The table lists this clonotype with many counts. J is TRBJ2-5 and V is TRBV7-9; D may correspond to TRBD1 or TRBD2 (5 bases each). Trimming removed 5 bases from V and 2 bases from J, with 12 bases in between. The CDR3 sequence is 14 residues long. CDR1 is SEHNR, CDR2 FQNEAQ, per germline (reference sequence). The CDR3 region is CASSPQEVQETQYF. The CDR3, as DNA: TGTGCCAGCAGCCCACAGGAGGTGCAAGAGACCCAGTACTTC.

The V call is TRBV6-2 or TRBV6-3, the J call TRBJ2-3; 10 nucleotides line up with TRBD2. Germline CDR1 reads MNHEY; CDR2 reads SVGEGT. V lost 10 bases to trimming and J lost 4 bases; unmatched junction nucleotides: 8. The CDR3 sequence is 14 residues long. CDR3 amino acids: CATASGGEADTQYF. The DNA of the CDR3 is TGTGCCACCGCCAGCGGGGGGGAGGCAGATACGCAGTATTTT.

The chain has TRBV12-3 or TRBV12-4 and TRBJ2-5; the D is unclear. The CDR3 runs to 15 residues. Deletions cut 1 base from V and 4 bases from J, with 13 bases between. CDR3 sequence reads: CASSLVPVVGETQYF. CDR3 DNA sequence: TGTGCCAGCAGTTTAGTTCCAGTCGTAGGAGAGACCCAGTACTTC.

This clonotype has at least ten counts. The chain links TRBV7-8 to TRBJ1-5, with 8 bases identical to TRBD1. The V and J ends lost 5 bases and 5 bases, in that order; junction bases with no gene match: 8. CDR1 is SGHVS and CDR2 is FQNEAQ in the germline V gene. The length of the CDR3 is 15 residues. This CDR3 reads CASSGQGGTYQPQHF. DNA of the CDR3: TGTGCCAGCAGCGGACAGGGAGGAACCTATCAGCCCCAGCATTTT. Combining the CDR3 with reference TRBV7-8 and TRBJ1-5 gives the whole variable domain GAGVSQSPRYKVAKRGQDVALRCDPISGHVSLFWYQQALGQGPEFLTYFQNEAQLDKSGLPSDRFFAERPEGSVSTLKIQRTQQEDSAVYLCASSGQGGTYQPQHFGDGTRLSIL.